The 11 T cell receptor beta chains given below trace back to one sample, sequenced in a study of shared clonotypes between healthy human individuals. The repertoire was sequenced with immunoSEQ multiplex PCR; TCRdb's copy has only in-frame clones and lacks some. Counted here are about 520,000 clones, around 96% occurring once; the ten biggest clones make up nearly 0.065%. The sequenced sample was naive CD4+ T cells sorted from blood. Subset reported: CD45RA+ positively selected. The origin of the receptors is a woman in her thirties in good health.

The V and J genes are TRBV28 and TRBJ1-5; a possible D gene is TRBD1 (5 bases). CDR1 and CDR2 from the germline V gene are MDHEN and SYDVKM. CDR3 length: 13 amino acids. The V end was cut by 3 bases, the J end by 8 bases, with 11 bases between. CDR3 sequence: CASSLSGLKPQHF. CDR3 nucleotide sequence: TGTGCCAGCAGTTTGTCAGGGTTAAAGCCCCAGCATTTT. The full variable domain, in which reference TRBV28 and TRBJ1-5 provide the parts outside the CDR3, is DVKVTQSSRYLVKRTGEKVFLECVQDMDHENMFWYRQDPGLGLRLIYFSYDVKMKEKGDIPEGYSVSREKKERFSLILESASTNQTSMYLCASSLSGLKPQHFGDGTRLSIL.

This clone appeared once. The chain recombines TRBV7-3 with TRBJ2-5; 13 positions agree with TRBD2. Germline CDR1 and CDR2: SGHTA and FQGTGA. The CDR3 extends over 17 amino acids. Trimming at V came to 8 bases and at J to 3 bases, leaving 12 bases not matched to a gene. The CDR3 sequence: CASPNPRTSGRKETQYF. In DNA form, the CDR3 reads TGTGCCAGCCCTAACCCCCGGACTAGCGGGAGAAAAGAGACCCAGTACTTC.

This sequence joins TRBV28 and TRBJ1-5, with D tentatively TRBD1 (5 bases). This CDR3 has 16 amino acids. Trimming left V 6 bases short and J 3 bases short, with 18 bases between. Germline lookup yields CDR1 MDHEN and CDR2 SYDVKM. The CDR3 nucleotides are TGTGCCAGCAGCGGTCAGGGATCCCTGGCCAATCAGCCCCAGCATTTT. As protein: CASSGQGSLANQPQHF.

This sequence joins TRBV6-1 and TRBJ1-1; tentative D call: TRBD1 (6 bases). The CDR3 is 15 residues long. Germline CDR1 is MNHNS and CDR2 is SASEGT. V was clipped by 2 bases and J by 5 bases, with 15 bases between them. The DNA of the CDR3 is TGTGCCAGCAGTGAACTACAGGGATGGGGAACTGAAGCTTTCTTT. Its protein product is CASSELQGWGTEAFF.

The chain carries TRBV7-8 and TRBJ2-1; D unclear. V was shortened by 1 base and J by 5 bases, with 6 bases between the two germline ends. Germline values: CDR1 SGHVS, CDR2 FQNEAQ. This CDR3 has 13 residues. The CDR3 DNA follows: TGTGCCAGCAGCTTAGGGCAGGACAATGAGCAGTTCTTC. Residues: CASSLGQDNEQFF.

V and J are TRBV28 and TRBJ1-5; tentative D call: TRBD1 (6 bases). The ends were cut back, 4 bases at V and 6 bases at J, with 16 bases in the middle. CDR1 MDHEN and CDR2 SYDVKM come from the germline V gene. The CDR3 runs 15 residues. The CDR3 sequence is CASSSEGGEVQPQHF. The CDR3, as DNA: TGTGCCAGCAGTTCTGAGGGGGGGGAGGTTCAGCCCCAGCATTTT.

V gene TRBV12-5 combines with J gene TRBJ2-1; 7 bases are shared with TRBD2. Germline V gene data show CDR1 as LGHNT and CDR2 as FRNRAP. After removal of 0 bases from V and 5 bases from J, the junction contained 10 bases not matched to a gene. The CDR3 loop spans 17 amino acids. The CDR3 region is CASGLVRGLAANNEQFF. The CDR3 coding sequence is TGTGCTAGTGGTTTGGTACGGGGTCTAGCGGCAAACAATGAGCAGTTCTTC.

This sequence joins TRBV29-1 and TRBJ1-2; no clear D. V shed 5 bases and J shed 1 base, with 8 bases lying between them. The CDR3 contains 12 residues. CDR1 and CDR2 (germline): SQVTM, ANQGSEA. In nucleotides, the CDR3 is TGCAGCGTTTTCGGGGATAACTATGGCTACACCTTC. This translates into CSVFGDNYGYTF.

The genes are TRBV27 and TRBJ2-3, with 13 bases aligning to TRBD2. The trim removed 1 base at V and 4 bases at J, leaving 8 bases unmatched. This CDR3 comprises 18 residues. The germline V gene encodes CDR1 MNHEY and CDR2 SMNVEV (reference sequence). As DNA, the CDR3 is TGTGCCAGCAGTTTATACCGGACTAGCGGGAGCATGGCAGATACGCAGTATTTT. It specifies CASSLYRTSGSMADTQYF.

The chain employs TRBV6-5 and TRBJ2-7; D is possibly TRBD2 (5 bases). The CDR3 is 14 amino acids. Germline V CDR1 and CDR2: MNHEY, SVGAGI. V was trimmed by 0 bases and J by 4 bases, leaving 10 bases between them. CDR3 loop: CASSYSPAEYEQYF. The CDR3 coding sequence is TGTGCCAGCAGTTACTCCCCAGCGGAGTACGAGCAGTACTTC.

V usage is TRBV5-6 and J usage is TRBJ1-1; a weak D match, TRBD1 (5 bases). Looked up from germline, CDR1 is SGHDT and CDR2 is YYEEEE. Trimming shortened V by 0 bases and J by 1 base, and 7 bases separated the two germline ends. This CDR3 has 14 amino acids. The DNA for the CDR3 is TGTGCCAGCAGCTTGGGACAGCGGAACACTGAAGCTTTCTTT. Its translation is CASSLGQRNTEAFF.